These 30 T cell receptor beta chains share one sample of origin, sequenced in a study of CD8+ T cells in alopecia areata (dated by TCRdb to 2016 to 2019). The sample's time point, from its label and the paper: about 4 weeks on oral tofacitinib. This sample's treatment or condition label indicates: oral pan-JAK inhibitor, 5-10 mg twice daily. Libraries were made using the immunoSEQ multiplex PCR assay. RNA was extracted from all samples and reverse transcribed into cDNA, which served as template for TCR sequencing. The table was pulled from immuneACCESS by TCRdb, which kept in-frame rearrangements only. Such tables lose some clones; where checked, under half of the loss comes from unresolved V genes, and the rest has no known cause. A total of some 120,000 clones appear in this sample, under 65% of them only once. The top ten clones comprise around 5.7% of the sample. The sample in question was CD4+ T cells sorted from blood, obtained at week 4, from a patient treated with tofacitinib. The receptor set was obtained from a human donor with alopecia areata.

V is TRBV4-1 and J is TRBJ1-1; no definite D call. Deletions cut 5 bases from V and 1 base from J, with 11 bases between. The CDR3 sequence is 14 residues long. CDR1 and CDR2 from the germline V gene are MGHRA and YSYEKL. Here the CDR3 DNA reads TGCGCCAGCAGCTCCCCGTCCCGGAACACTGAAGCTTTCTTT. Translated: CASSSPSRNTEAFF.

The CDR3 DNA reads TGCAGCGTCTCAGACGGGACTAGCGAGCAGTTCTTC. It specifies CSVSDGTSEQFF. The gene calls are TRBV29-1 and TRBJ2-1; TRBD2 agrees at 9 bases. After removal of 6 bases from V and 10 bases from J, the junction contained 7 bases not matched to a gene. The CDR3 loop spans 12 amino acids. CDR1 and CDR2 from the germline V gene are SQVTM and ANQGSEA.

The chain recombines TRBV15 with TRBJ1-5; D is unclear. Germline V lookup: CDR1 LNHNV, CDR2 YYDKDF (reference sequence). The CDR3 covers 13 residues. V dropped 0 bases and J dropped 12 bases, with 12 bases sitting between them. The DNA of the CDR3 is TGTGCCACCAGCAGAGATAAGAACGCCCACCAGCATTTT. Its translation: CATSRDKNAHQHF.

V usage is TRBV5-1 and J usage is TRBJ2-3; the match to TRBD2 covers 14 bases. J gave up 2 bases and V 3 bases, and 5 bases lay outside the gene matches. Germline-derived CDR1 and CDR2 are SGHRS and YFSETQ. There are 17 residues in the CDR3. The CDR3 protein is CASSSGLAGGLTDTQYF. CDR3 DNA sequence: TGCGCCAGCAGCTCCGGACTAGCGGGGGGACTCACAGATACGCAGTATTTT. The variable domain in full, completed from reference TRBV5-1 and TRBJ2-3, reads KAGVTQTPRYLIKTRGQQVTLSCSPISGHRSVSWYQQTPGQGLQFLFEYFSETQRNKGNFPGRFSGRQFSNSRSEMNVSTLELGDSALYLCASSSGLAGGLTDTQYFGPGTRLTVL.

The CDR3 DNA is TGCGCCAGCAGCCAACAAACGCTTGATCAGCCCCAGCATTTT. Its protein product is CASSQQTLDQPQHF. The chain combines TRBV4-1 with TRBJ1-5; D is unclear. Per the germline V gene, CDR1 is MGHRA and CDR2 is YSYEKL. Trimming took 2 bases from V and 5 from J, leaving 10 bases between them. There are 14 residues in the CDR3.

The chain joins TRBV29-1 to TRBJ1-1, with TRBD1 matching 7 bases. The germline V gene encodes CDR1 SQVTM and CDR2 ANQGSEA. CDR3 length: 14 residues. The ends lost 5 bases at V and 2 bases at J; junction bases unmatched: 8. CDR3 sequence: CSVSPDRVNTEAFF. Written as DNA, the CDR3 is TGCAGCGTTAGCCCTGACAGGGTTAACACTGAAGCTTTCTTT.

The V and J genes are TRBV30 and TRBJ2-1; D may be TRBD2 (6 bases). This CDR3 has 14 residues. Per the germline V gene, CDR1 is GTSNPN and CDR2 is SVGIG (reference sequence). V gave up 4 bases and J gave up 1 base, with 11 bases separating them. In DNA form, the CDR3 reads TGTGCCTGGATCCCCCGGGGGTCCTACAATGAGCAGTTCTTC. Translated, it gives CAWIPRGSYNEQFF. Full variable domain (missing parts from reference TRBV30 and TRBJ2-1): SQTIHQWPATLVQPVGSPLSLECTVEGTSNPNLYWYRQAAGRGLQLLFYSVGIGQISSEVPQNLSASRPQDRQFILSSKKLLLSDSGFYLCAWIPRGSYNEQFFGPGTRLTVL.

This chain links TRBV10-3 with TRBJ2-7; 7 nucleotides line up with TRBD2. With 2 bases clipped from V and 0 bases from J, the junction kept 4 bases outside the gene matches. Germline V gives CDR1 ENHRY, CDR2 SYGVKD. The CDR3 extends over 15 amino acids. The CDR3 loop is CAISEGGSPSYEQYF. The CDR3 nucleotides read TGTGCCATCAGTGAGGGCGGGAGCCCCTCCTACGAGCAGTACTTC.

The V and J genes are TRBV15 and TRBJ2-5; D uncertain. Trimming removed 6 bases at V and 5 bases at J, with 7 bases between. Germline loops: CDR1 LNHNV, CDR2 YYDKDF (reference sequence). The CDR3 contains 11 residues. In DNA form, the CDR3 reads TGTGCCACCAGTTTCCGGGAGACCCAGTACTTC. Protein product: CATSFRETQYF.

This chain links TRBV9 with TRBJ2-3; no definite D call. The CDR3 is 15 amino acids. V was shortened by 1 base and J by 5 bases, with 14 bases between the two germline ends. Germline V lookup: CDR1 SGDLS, CDR2 YYNGEE. CDR3 sequence reads: CASSVMGSREDTQYF. The CDR3 DNA reads TGTGCCAGCAGCGTAATGGGAAGTCGAGAAGATACGCAGTATTTT.

Only a few counts were recorded for this clone. The genes are TRBV7-2 and TRBJ2-1; D is ambiguous. In germline, CDR1 is SGHTA, CDR2 FQGNSA. CDR3 length: 11 amino acids. The V and J ends lost 1 base and 13 bases respectively, with 8 bases between them. This chain's CDR3 is CASSLDYLQFF. The CDR3, as DNA: TGTGCCAGCAGCTTAGACTACCTCCAGTTCTTC.

The V call is TRBV6-5, the J call TRBJ2-3; the D gene could be TRBD1 or TRBD2 (5 bases each). This CDR3 is built from 14 residues. V shed 6 bases and J shed 6 bases, with 16 bases lying between them. CDR1 is MNHEY, CDR2 SVGAGI, per germline. The CDR3 loop is CASRTQRGGDTQYF. In nucleotides, the CDR3 is TGTGCCAGCAGGACCCAGAGGGGCGGTGATACGCAGTATTTT.

The chain is built from TRBV5-1 and TRBJ2-1; 10 nucleotides match TRBD2. V lost 0 bases to trimming and J lost 9 bases; unmatched junction nucleotides: 6. The CDR3 consists of 15 residues. The germline gives CDR1 SGHRS, CDR2 YFSETQ. Written as DNA, the CDR3 is TGCGCCAGCAGCTTGGGGGAGCGGGGGGGCCTTGAGCAGTTCTTC. As protein: CASSLGERGGLEQFF.

J is TRBJ1-1 and V is TRBV5-1; D call uncertain. Germline lookup yields CDR1 SGHRS and CDR2 YFSETQ. V gave up 1 base and J gave up 3 bases, with 7 bases separating them. The CDR3 has 13 residues. CDR3 sequence reads: CASSLIGDTEAFF. The CDR3 DNA is TGCGCCAGCAGCTTGATAGGTGACACTGAAGCTTTCTTT.

The rearrangement joins TRBV29-1 to TRBJ2-1, with D hard to call. The CDR3 runs to 16 residues. The germline gives CDR1 SQVTM, CDR2 ANQGSEA. The germline V and J ends were trimmed by 4 bases and 0 bases, with 16 bases remaining between them. The CDR3 loop reads CSVVESKPSSYNEQFF. CDR3 DNA: TGCAGCGTTGTGGAGTCCAAACCTAGCTCCTACAATGAGCAGTTCTTC.

The CDR3 DNA is TGCAGCGTCTGGACGGGGAGGGCATATGGCTACACCTTC. Its translation: CSVWTGRAYGYTF. The V and J genes are TRBV29-1 and TRBJ1-2; D call uncertain. This CDR3 spans 13 amino acids. V was cut by 6 bases and J by 5 bases, with 16 bases left in between. Germline lookup yields CDR1 SQVTM and CDR2 ANQGSEA. Full variable domain (remainder filled in from reference TRBV29-1 and TRBJ1-2): SAVISQKPSRDICQRGTSLTIQCQVDSQVTMMFWYRQQPGQSLTLIATANQGSEATYESGFVIDKFPISRPNLTFSTLTVSNMSPEDSSIYLCSVWTGRAYGYTFGSGTRLTVV.

The chain couples TRBV29-1 to TRBJ2-5; possibly TRBD1 for D (6 bases). V lost 5 bases to trimming and J lost 5 bases, with 15 bases between them. The CDR3 covers 13 residues. CDR1 SQVTM and CDR2 ANQGSEA come from the germline V gene. The CDR3 loop is CSVRPQGWETQYF. CDR3 DNA: TGCAGCGTTAGACCCCAGGGGTGGGAGACCCAGTACTTC.

The chain couples TRBV4-3 to TRBJ2-5, with TRBD2 as a possible D gene (6 bases). Germline loops: CDR1 LGHNA, CDR2 YSLEER. Between the trimmed V and J ends, which lost 0 bases and 9 bases, there was a span of 11 bases. CDR3 length: 13 amino acids. The CDR3, as DNA: TGCGCCAGCAGCCAAGAGACAACGGGGGCCCAGTACTTC. Protein product: CASSQETTGAQYF.

The chain has TRBV4-3 and TRBJ2-2; the D is unclear. Trimming removed 4 bases at V and 7 bases at J, with 7 bases between. The V gene's germline CDR1 is LGHNA and CDR2 YSLEER. The CDR3 consists of 12 residues. The CDR3 nucleotides read TGCGCCAGCAGCCTTATGGACGGGGAGCTGTTTTTT. Amino acid sequence: CASSLMDGELFF.

J is TRBJ1-1 and V is TRBV29-1; D is undetermined. The germline V gene has CDR1 SQVTM and CDR2 ANQGSEA. This CDR3 has 12 residues. Trimming removed 1 base from V and 4 bases from J, with 7 bases in between. This CDR3 reads CSVEVSGTEAFF. CDR3 in DNA: TGCAGCGTTGAAGTTTCGGGCACTGAAGCTTTCTTT.

On this clone itself: Other DNA sequences from this sample encode an identical CDR3 as well. The V gene is TRBV29-1, the J gene TRBJ2-3, with a possible D match to TRBD2 (6 bases). This CDR3 spans 11 amino acids. CDR1 and CDR2 from the germline V gene are SQVTM and ANQGSEA. Trimming took 4 bases from V and 6 from J, leaving 8 bases between them. The CDR3: CSVAGGDTQYF. The CDR3 coding sequence is TGCAGCGTTGCTGGGGGGGATACGCAGTATTTT.

CDR3 sequence: CASRYAGTGRNQPQHF. The CDR3 coding sequence is TGTGCCAGCAGATACGCCGGGACAGGGCGCAATCAGCCCCAGCATTTT. The V and J genes are TRBV28 and TRBJ1-5; 9 bases line up with TRBD1. This CDR3 has 16 amino acids. With 6 bases clipped from V and 2 bases from J, the junction kept 8 bases outside the gene matches. Germline lookup yields CDR1 MDHEN and CDR2 SYDVKM.

This clone showed up just a few times. CDR3 coding DNA: TGCGCCAGCAGTTTGTGGGGGATCCAAGAGACCCAGTACTTC. It is translated as CASSLWGIQETQYF. The chain couples TRBV5-1 to TRBJ2-5; D may match TRBD1 or TRBD2 (5 bases each). The CDR3 consists of 14 residues. The V gene lost 5 bases and the J gene lost 1 base, with 12 bases spanning the gap. In germline, CDR1 is SGHRS, CDR2 YFSETQ.

This chain joins TRBV27 and TRBJ2-6; D perhaps matches TRBD1 (5 bases). Trimming left V 5 bases short and J 2 bases short, with 10 bases between. The CDR3 runs to 15 residues. The germline V gene has CDR1 MNHEY and CDR2 SMNVEV (reference sequence). CDR3 region: CASSPRTTGANVLTF. The CDR3, as DNA: TGTGCCAGCAGTCCCCGGACAACTGGGGCCAACGTCCTGACTTTC.

This chain uses TRBV15 with TRBJ1-1; 8 nucleotides match TRBD1. The trim removed 0 bases at V and 10 bases at J, leaving 7 bases unmatched. Germline V gives CDR1 LNHNV, CDR2 YYDKDF (reference sequence). This CDR3 is 14 amino acids long. The CDR3 sequence is CATSRDLQGGVAFF. The CDR3 DNA reads as TGTGCCACCAGCAGAGACCTACAGGGGGGTGTAGCTTTCTTT.

This rearrangement joins TRBV30 to TRBJ1-5; TRBD1 might be the D (6 bases). In germline, CDR1 is GTSNPN, CDR2 SVGIG (reference sequence). CDR3 length: 13 residues. Trimming shortened V by 4 bases and J by 3 bases, and 10 bases separated the two germline ends. CDR3 in amino acids: CAWNRDNNQPQHF. In nucleotides, the CDR3 is TGTGCCTGGAACCGGGACAACAATCAGCCCCAGCATTTT.

This chain uses TRBV5-4 with TRBJ2-7, with D possibly TRBD1 on 6 matching bases. Trimming shortened V by 3 bases and J by 3 bases, and 10 bases separated the two germline ends. The CDR3 totals 13 residues. Germline CDR1 reads SGHNT; CDR2 reads YYREEE (reference sequence). CDR3 loop: CASSSGQNYEQYF. The CDR3 DNA is TGTGCCAGCAGCTCCGGACAGAACTACGAGCAGTACTTC.

The chain is built from TRBV28 and TRBJ1-2; no firm D call. Germline-derived CDR1 and CDR2 are MDHEN and SYDVKM. The CDR3 extends over 13 amino acids. The V and J ends lost 4 bases and 4 bases respectively, with 10 bases between them. This chain's CDR3 is CASSSGLGYGYTF. Here the CDR3 DNA reads TGTGCCAGCAGTTCGGGCCTCGGCTATGGCTACACCTTC.

This clone was detected once. The V call is TRBV6-6, the J call TRBJ2-7; 8 bases fit TRBD2. Trimming at V came to 4 bases and at J to 3 bases, leaving 5 bases not matched to a gene. The CDR3 contains 14 residues. In germline, CDR1 is MNHNY, CDR2 SVGAGI (reference sequence). The CDR3 is CASSFKAGDYEQYF. The CDR3 DNA reads TGTGCCAGCAGTTTTAAAGCGGGAGACTACGAGCAGTACTTC.

The chain is built from TRBV4-3 and TRBJ1-6, with 7 bases matching TRBD1. With V trimmed by 6 bases and J by 7 bases, 6 bases remained unmatched. Germline lookup yields CDR1 LGHNA and CDR2 YSLEER. The CDR3 consists of 14 residues. The CDR3 region is CASSDRVGNSPLHF. CDR3 nucleotide sequence: TGCGCCAGCAGTGACAGGGTGGGGAATTCACCCCTCCACTTT.